The text below deals with one T cell receptor (beta chain). As yet, its antigen is unknown. This sample is part of a study of CD8+ T cells in alopecia areata. The overall study: Tofacitinib continued for 6 to 18 months and was then withheld for 6 months.

Extracted from the samples, RNA was reverse transcribed into cDNA to serve as the sequencing template. Assay used: immunoSEQ multiplex PCR; TCRdb lists only in-frame clones, some missing. Among some 170,000 clones listed, just over 65% were seen once. Peripheral blood samples and lesional scalp punch biopsies were obtained from alopecia areata patients. In germline, CDR1 is SQVTM, CDR2 ANQGSEA. Trimming cost V 6 bases and J 0 bases, with 12 bases left between them. This CDR3 comprises 13 residues. Whole-study findings and limits: Patients displayed less clarity in TCR sharing than mice, a finding possibly related to HLA.

The source was CD8+ T cells sorted from blood, collected at week 0. The TCR was taken from a human donor with alopecia areata. The chain joins TRBV29-1 to TRBJ2-7; D unresolved. The CDR3 protein is CSVAGLDSYEQYF. The CDR3 DNA reads TGCAGCGTGGCCGGGCTGGACTCCTACGAGCAGTACTTC.